A selection of T cell receptor beta chains follows, all from one sample in a study of blood T cells in healthy people across ages. TCRdb reprocessed the 5' RACE reads via MiXCR and lists one record per CDR3 protein. The data contain 1,500,000 or so distinct CDR3 sequences, roughly 59% of them singletons. Material: blood. The receptors shown here come from a man aged 18 to 30 in good health. CDR3s include the opening cysteine and the closing phenylalanine or tryptophan. D genes are given only for firm matches. Expanded clones get a size class; other rows say once, few or many, or leave the size out.

D: TRBD2
V: TRBV4-1
size: .
CDR3: CASSPWAPTSEGDTQYF

D: .
V: TRBV4-1
size: .
CDR3: CASSQAAGQNTEAFF

D: .
V: TRBV20-1
size: .
CDR3: CSATDWQAFF

D: .
V: TRBV7-9
size: .
CDR3: CASSLGHGEETQYF

D: TRBD2
V: TRBV30
size: .
CDR3: CAWGGGYNEQFF

D: .
V: TRBV4-1
size: .
CDR3: CASSQDNSDEVFF

D: .
V: TRBV4-2
size: .
CDR3: CASSATTGYEQYF

D: .
V: TRBV6-5
size: once
CDR3: CASSQLPGTQETQYF

D: TRBD1
V: TRBV29-1
size: .
CDR3: CSVEYKTGLNDGYTF

D: .
V: TRBV20-1
size: .
CDR3: CSARGLGGQETQYF

D: .
V: TRBV29-1
size: once
CDR3: CSTLADGYTF

D: TRBD2
V: TRBV5-6
size: .
CDR3: CASSFYGGSSYEQYF

D: .
V: TRBV2
size: .
CDR3: CASSVAGVSSPLHF

D: TRBD2
V: TRBV20-1
size: few
CDR3: CSARVASGLSYEQYF

D: TRBD2
V: TRBV10-3
size: .
CDR3: CAISGLAGAPTDTQYF

D: TRBD1
V: TRBV6-2/TRBV6-3
size: .
CDR3: CASRRQGIRSSNQPQHF

D: .
V: TRBV13
size: .
CDR3: CASSTDGGYNSPLHF

D: TRBD1
V: TRBV14
size: .
CDR3: CASSPHRGQCGYTF